The 3 T cell receptor beta chains listed next were all sequenced from one sample in a study of T cells in Graves' hyperthyroidism and ophthalmopathy (dated by TCRdb to the late 2010s). Library creation used multiplex PCR. This sample was sequenced with an Illumina HiSeq 2000. TCR beta CDR3 regions were amplified from RNA transcripts. A first-round RT-PCR of the TCR CDR3 used the HTBI primer set with the Qiagen OneStep RT-PCR kit. In-frame beta chains were kept once TCRdb had trimmed the public reads at Q25 with fastp and called clones with MiXCR. Rows are unified per CDR3 protein, each entry keeping the most common DNA and genes. Recorded for this sample are 550,000 to 600,000 distinct CDR3 sequences; 35% to 55% of them occurred a single time. Under 20% of the sample comes from the top ten. The sequencing sample was made of peripheral blood or thyroid tissue (not recorded which). The receptor set was obtained from an adult woman with Graves' disease, either hyperthyroidism or ophthalmopathy (not recorded which).

J is TRBJ2-3 and V is TRBV18; the D is unclear. The CDR3 loop spans 14 amino acids. V shed 3 bases and J shed 0 bases, with 7 bases lying between them. The germline V gene encodes CDR1 KGHSH and CDR2 LQKENI. The CDR3 DNA reads TGTGCCAGCTCACCGACTGACAGCACAGATACGCAGTATTTT. It encodes CASSPTDSTDTQYF.

This chain connects TRBV20-1 to TRBJ1-1, with D uncertain. Trimming removed 4 bases at V and 11 bases at J, with 20 bases between. This CDR3 region has 13 residues. Per the germline V gene, CDR1 is DFQATT and CDR2 is SNEGSKA (reference sequence). CDR3: CSANGLGQVVAFF. Here the CDR3 DNA reads TGCAGTGCTAACGGCCTAGGGCAGGTCGTCGCTTTCTTT.

The gene calls are TRBV24-1 and TRBJ2-7; the match to TRBD2 covers 10 bases. The CDR3 runs to 15 residues. CDR1 is KGHDR, CDR2 SFDVKD, per germline. The junction had 2 bases not matched to a gene; V was cut back by 1 base and J by 3 bases. The CDR3 loop reads CATSDLAGGVYEQYF. Written as DNA, the CDR3 is TGTGCCACCAGTGATTTAGCGGGAGGGGTCTACGAGCAGTACTTC.